The text below deals with one T cell receptor (beta chain). This clone's antigen is unknown. No quality values exist for individual bases; no much larger clone is one base distant. These data come from a study of T-cell reconstitution after alpha-beta-depleted transplantation in children (dated by TCRdb to about 2016). Study-level background: The study quantitatively tracked T-cell immune reconstitution after TCRalphabeta/CD19-depleted allogeneic hematopoietic cell transplantation in children using TCR repertoire profiling.

What the study reported, not specific to this receptor: Apparently early alphabetaT-cell count recovery about two months after transplant reportedly relied on only several hundred rapidly expanded clones derived from non-depleted graft cells. In some patients, high TCRbeta diversity at day 60 was attributed to recipient T cells and intrathymic progenitors that had survived conditioning. Hyperexpanded clone frequencies declined over subsequent months; after one year, T-cell counts and TCRbeta diversity were mostly attributed to newly produced T cells.

The meaning of the sample's treatment or condition label: allogeneic hematopoietic cell transplantation with graft depleted of TCRalphabeta T cells and CD19 B cells. Transplant recipients were children who received TCRalphabeta/CD19-depleted allogeneic hematopoietic cell grafts. The protocol used for the library was PCR. The sequencer listed for this sample is Illumina HiSeq 2500. Molecular barcoding was employed in the preparation of TCR libraries, with unique molecular identifiers being used to normalize TCRbeta repertoire quantification. TCRdb trimmed the raw reads at Q25, called clones with MiXCR and kept productive beta chains. Records with the same CDR3 protein are collapsed into one entry carrying the most frequent genes and DNA. The sample records about 980,000 distinct CDR3 sequences, under 30% of which are singletons. Roughly 27% of the sample is taken by the ten largest. Taken from cysteine to phenylalanine, the CDR3 has 18 residues. The only DNA kept is the CDR3, 54 bases in frame from the first base. According to the germline V gene, CDR1 reads SGHVS and CDR2 reads FQNEAQ. V loses 5 bases of germline sequence and J loses 5 bases, and the interval between the two ends is 27 bases.

The TCR comes from a boy in the first two years of life who had a stem cell transplant for SCID, so the T cells may come from the graft donor. Sample: PBMCs, mostly from graft donor cells, taken 360 days after TCRalphabeta/CD19-depleted stem cell transplant. Recombination joined TRBV7-8 with TRBJ2-5; possibly the D gene is TRBD1, per 5 matching bases. The CDR3 protein: CASSPARRPSGMRETQYF. The sequence in DNA is TGTGCCAGCAGCCCGGCGCGAAGACCATCAGGGATGCGGGAGACCCAGTACTTC. Where the CDR3 stops, the reference TRBV7-8 and TRBJ2-5 genes take over; the full variable domain is GAGVSQSPRYKVAKRGQDVALRCDPISGHVSLFWYQQALGQGPEFLTYFQNEAQLDKSGLPSDRFFAERPEGSVSTLKIQRTQQEDSAVYLCASSPARRPSGMRETQYFGPGTRLLVL.